This T cell receptor (beta chain) was retrieved from a study of Ad26.COV2.S vaccination and SARS-CoV-2 variants. Unmatched junction bases numbered 10, after V lost 8 bases and J lost 3 bases. Germline loops: CDR1 KGHSH, CDR2 LQKENI. The CDR3 consists of 16 residues. Treatment: some 20 received Ad26.COV2.S at low or high dose, single or two shots; about 5 received placebo; per-sample allocation not given. Day 63 after the first vaccine or placebo injection was the time point for sampling. Data came from immunoSEQ multiplex PCR; TCRdb stores just in-frame clones and leaves some out. Of about 410,000 clones in the sample, roughly 90% were seen once.

The material was peripheral blood, obtained in a trial of Ad26.COV2.S vaccine versus placebo. This receptor was taken from a person between 18 and 59 years old who received the Ad26.COV2.S COVID-19 vaccine or a placebo. This chain connects TRBV18 to TRBJ2-6; 7 bases align to TRBD1. In nucleotides, the CDR3 is TGTGCCAGCGTCCTAAGACAGGGTGATGGGGCCAACGTCCTGACTTTC. It specifies CASVLRQGDGANVLTF.